A single sample gave rise to the 3 T cell receptor beta chains below, sequenced in a study of blood T cell repertoires in COVID-19. Repertoires were generated with immunoSEQ multiplex PCR, while TCRdb's copy carries only in-frame clones and drops some. Of under 350,000 clones in the sample, 75% to 90% are singletons; the top ten hold about 1.7%. Sequencing was performed on PBMCs or T cells enriched from blood (not recorded which). Every receptor here comes from a woman in her forties who had recovered from COVID-19.

The CDR3 region has the DNA TGTGCCAGCAGTTCCACCGGGGCCTACGAGCAGTACTTC. Translating it yields CASSSTGAYEQYF. V and J are TRBV11-2 and TRBJ2-7; possibly TRBD2 for D (5 bases). CDR1 SGHAT and CDR2 FQNNGV come from the germline V gene. The CDR3 contains 13 residues. V dropped 6 bases and J dropped 2 bases, with 11 bases sitting between them.

The chain carries TRBV18 and TRBJ2-5; D remains unclear. Trimming removed 5 bases at V and 3 bases at J, with 7 bases between. Germline CDR1 is KGHSH and CDR2 is LQKENI. This CDR3 spans 12 amino acids. The CDR3 nucleotides are TGTGCCAGCTCATCCAGGAAAGAGACCCAGTACTTC. It is translated as CASSSRKETQYF.

The chain carries TRBV18 and TRBJ2-1, with D perhaps matching TRBD2 (6 bases). The CDR3 is made up of 16 amino acids. CDR1 and CDR2 (germline): KGHSH, LQKENI. With 5 bases removed from V and 7 bases from J, the gap between germline ends came to 21 bases. The CDR3 loop is CASSGDSAGSGNEQFF. The CDR3 DNA reads TGTGCCAGCTCAGGGGACTCCGCGGGTTCGGGAAATGAGCAGTTCTTC.